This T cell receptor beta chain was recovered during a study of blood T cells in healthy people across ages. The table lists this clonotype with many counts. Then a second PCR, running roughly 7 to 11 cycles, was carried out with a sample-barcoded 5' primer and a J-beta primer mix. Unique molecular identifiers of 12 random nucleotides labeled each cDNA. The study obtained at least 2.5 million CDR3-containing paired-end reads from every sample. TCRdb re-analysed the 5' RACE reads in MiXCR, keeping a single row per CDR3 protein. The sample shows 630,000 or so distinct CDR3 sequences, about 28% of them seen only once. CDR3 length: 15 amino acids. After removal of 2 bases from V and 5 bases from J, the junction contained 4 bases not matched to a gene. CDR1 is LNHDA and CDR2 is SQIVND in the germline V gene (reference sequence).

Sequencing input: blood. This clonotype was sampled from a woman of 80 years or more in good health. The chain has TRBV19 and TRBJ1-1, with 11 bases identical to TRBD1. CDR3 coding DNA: TGTGCCAGTAGTATACCCGGGACAGGGGGAACTGAAGCTTTCTTT. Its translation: CASSIPGTGGTEAFF.